Below, one T cell receptor beta chain is given with its context. The table lists this clone with a count of one. The antigen this receptor binds is unknown. Within one base of it there is no much larger clone, and no base qualities were kept. The record originates from a study of Ad26.COV2.S vaccination and SARS-CoV-2 variants (dated by TCRdb to the early 2020s). Regarding the study in general: Donors in the vaccine arm were drawn from COV1001, a phase I-IIa trial of Ad26.COV2.S in healthy adults that was multicentre, randomized, double-blind and placebo-controlled. TCRbeta repertoire sequencing was used to assess the specificity and breadth of SARS-CoV-2-reactive T cell receptors after Ad26.COV2.S vaccination. Ad26.COV2.S was administered intramuscularly at a dose of 5x10^10 or 1x10^11 viral particles, either as one shot or as two shots given 56 days apart. Throughout the experiments and outcome assessment, investigators stayed blinded to trial group allocation. Trial participants were randomized into five groups of five, in which low-dose or high-dose Ad26.COV2.S was given once or twice, or placebo was given on both occasions. The TCR-sequenced set comprised approximately 32 samples: around 20 Ad26.COV2.S vaccine recipients, 5 placebo recipients and 8 SARS-CoV-2 convalescent individuals.

The treatment or condition label of this sample denotes: some 20 received Ad26.COV2.S at low or high dose, single or two shots; 5 received placebo; per-sample allocation not given. Repertoires of vaccine and placebo recipients were sequenced from samples collected on day 63 after the first injection. Cohort 1b enrolled about two dozen adults aged 18-55 years at a single site in Boston, USA, between 29 July and 7 August 2020. Ad26.COV2.S consisted of a replication-incompetent adenovirus type 26 vector by which a prefusion-stabilized SARS-CoV-2 spike protein from the original Wuhan strain was expressed. The immunoSEQ Assay was used to sequence TCRbeta CDR3 regions. After extraction, genomic DNA underwent amplification by bias-controlled multiplex PCR, followed by high-throughput sequencing. Processing in the source paper ran as follows. To quantify the absolute abundance of every unique TCRbeta CDR3 region, sequences were collapsed and filtered. T cell fraction was estimated by normalization of TCRbeta template counts to usable DNA, with usable DNA being measured through amplification of reference genes present in all nucleated cells. Repertoire TCRs were annotated as SARS-CoV-2-specific by exact matching of V gene, CDR3 amino acid sequence and J gene to a known reactive TCR set. The reference SARS-CoV-2 TCR set came from MIRA and was filtered for enrichment in COVID-19-positive ImmuneCODE repertoires, removing public or cross-reactive TCRs. Using the MIRA antigens, annotated TCRs were further analysed by specific ORF or by position within an ORF. Breadth was defined as annotated unique rearrangements over total unique productive rearrangements; depth was the summed frequency of those rearrangements. TCR breadth was compared between groups using two-sided Wilcoxon rank-sum tests. The table comes from immuneACCESS by way of TCRdb, which keeps in-frame sequences with V and J called. Part of the clones is missing from these tables; in studies checked, under half for an unresolved V gene and the rest for unknown reasons. That table furnishes V, J and clone size, whereas the DNA furnished D and trimming. The sample table records 200,000 to 250,000 clones; approximately 88% of these occur just once. The leading ten clones occupy 9.5% to 12% of the sample.

Findings and caveats that apply to the study as a whole: Vaccine and placebo recipients had similar non-spike TCR breadth, a finding consistent with the vaccine containing only spike. The study lacked the statistical power to compare responses across vaccine doses or regimens. Spike-specific TCR breadth was higher in Ad26.COV2.S recipients than in placebo recipients (P = 0.0014). The authors noted that the TCR breadth and depth analyses may have underestimated total T cell responses. Substantial breadth of spike-specific CD8+ and CD4+ T cell responses was reported after vaccination.

Specimen: peripheral blood, collected in a trial of Ad26.COV2.S vaccine versus placebo. This TCR derives from a person between 18 and 65 years old who received the Ad26.COV2.S COVID-19 vaccine or a placebo.

Here is the DNA: TGCGCCAGCAGCTCTGGTCAGGGCGGGACAGGGGCTAATGAAAAACTGTTTTTT. Its translation reads: CASSSGQGGTGANEKLFF. The chain couples TRBV5-1 to TRBJ1-4, and 10 bases in between align with TRBD1. The germline V gene supplies CDR1 SGHRS and CDR2 YFSETQ. Germline trimming amounts to 3 bases on V and 3 bases on J, with 11 as the count of junction bases outside the gene matches. Reading from cysteine to phenylalanine, the CDR3 counts 18 amino acids. Left in the record is the CDR3 DNA by itself, 54 bases read in frame from the first base. When the CDR3 is completed using the reference TRBV5-1 and TRBJ1-4 genes on either side, the full variable domain is KAGVTQTPRYLIKTRGQQVTLSCSPISGHRSVSWYQQTPGQGLQFLFEYFSETQRNKGNFPGRFSGRQFSNSRSEMNVSTLELGDSALYLCASSSGQGGTGANEKLFFGSGTQLSVL.